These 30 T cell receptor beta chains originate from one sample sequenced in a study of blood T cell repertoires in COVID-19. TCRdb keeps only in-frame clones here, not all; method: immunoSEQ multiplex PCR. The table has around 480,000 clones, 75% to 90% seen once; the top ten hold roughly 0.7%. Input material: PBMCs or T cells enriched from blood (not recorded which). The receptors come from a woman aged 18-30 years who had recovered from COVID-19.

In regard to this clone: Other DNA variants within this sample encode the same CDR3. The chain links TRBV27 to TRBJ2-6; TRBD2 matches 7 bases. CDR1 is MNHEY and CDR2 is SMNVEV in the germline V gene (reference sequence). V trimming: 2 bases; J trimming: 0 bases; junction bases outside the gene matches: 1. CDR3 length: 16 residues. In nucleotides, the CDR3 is TGTGCCAGCAGTTTAGGGAGGGGCTCTGGGGCCAACGTCCTGACTTTC. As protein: CASSLGRGSGANVLTF.

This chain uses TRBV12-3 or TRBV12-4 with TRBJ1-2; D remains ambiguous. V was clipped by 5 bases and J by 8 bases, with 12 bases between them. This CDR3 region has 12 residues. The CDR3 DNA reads TGTGCCAGCAGTACTACCAGAGGGGGCTACACCTTC. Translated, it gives CASSTTRGGYTF.

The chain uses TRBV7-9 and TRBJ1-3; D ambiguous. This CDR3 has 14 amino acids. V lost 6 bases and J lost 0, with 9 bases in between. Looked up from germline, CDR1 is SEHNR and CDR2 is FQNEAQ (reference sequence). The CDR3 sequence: CASREGRSGNTIYF. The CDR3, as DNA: TGTGCCAGCAGGGAGGGCCGCTCTGGAAACACCATATATTTT.

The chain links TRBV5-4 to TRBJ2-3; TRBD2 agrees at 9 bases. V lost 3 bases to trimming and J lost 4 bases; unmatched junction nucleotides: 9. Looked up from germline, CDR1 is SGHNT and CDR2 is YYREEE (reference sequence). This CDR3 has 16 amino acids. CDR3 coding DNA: TGTGCCAGCAGCTCGCCAGGAGAGCGGGGGGCAGATACGCAGTATTTT. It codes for CASSSPGERGADTQYF. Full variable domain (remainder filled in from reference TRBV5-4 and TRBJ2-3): ETGVTQSPTHLIKTRGQQVTLRCSSQSGHNTVSWYQQALGQGPQFIFQYYREEENGRGNFPPRFSGLQFPNYSSELNVNALELDDSALYLCASSSPGERGADTQYFGPGTRLTVL.

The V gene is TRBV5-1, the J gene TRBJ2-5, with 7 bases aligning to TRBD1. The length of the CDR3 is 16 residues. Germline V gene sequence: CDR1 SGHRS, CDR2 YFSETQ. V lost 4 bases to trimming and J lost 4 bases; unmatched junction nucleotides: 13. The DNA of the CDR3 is TGCGCCAGCAGCCCCCGGACAGGATCAGGCCGAGAGACCCAGTACTTC. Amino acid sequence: CASSPRTGSGRETQYF.

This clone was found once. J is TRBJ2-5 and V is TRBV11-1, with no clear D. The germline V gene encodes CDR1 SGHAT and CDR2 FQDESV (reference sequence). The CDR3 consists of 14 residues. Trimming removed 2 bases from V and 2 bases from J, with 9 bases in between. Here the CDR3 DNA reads TGTGCCAGCAGCTTAATGGCCGAACAAGAGACCCAGTACTTC. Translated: CASSLMAEQETQYF.

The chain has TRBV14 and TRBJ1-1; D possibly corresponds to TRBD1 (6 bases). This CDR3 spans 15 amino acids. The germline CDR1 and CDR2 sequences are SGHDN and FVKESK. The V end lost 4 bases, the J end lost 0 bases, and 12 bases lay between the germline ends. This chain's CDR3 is CASSPRQALNTEAFF. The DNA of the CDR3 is TGTGCCAGCAGCCCCCGACAGGCGCTGAACACTGAAGCTTTCTTT.

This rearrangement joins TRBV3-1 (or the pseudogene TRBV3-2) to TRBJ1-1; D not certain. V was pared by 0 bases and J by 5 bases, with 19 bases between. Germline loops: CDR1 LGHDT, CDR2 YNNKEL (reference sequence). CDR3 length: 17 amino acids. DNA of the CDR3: TGTGCCAGCAGCCAAGAGTCAGGAGGCAGTCGATGGACTGAAGCTTTCTTT. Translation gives CASSQESGGSRWTEAFF.

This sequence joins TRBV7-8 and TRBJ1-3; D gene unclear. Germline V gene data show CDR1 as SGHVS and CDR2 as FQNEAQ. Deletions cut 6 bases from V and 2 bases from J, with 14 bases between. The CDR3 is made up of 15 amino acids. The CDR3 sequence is CASSSQRIAGNTIYF. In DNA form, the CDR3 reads TGTGCCAGCAGTTCTCAGAGGATCGCTGGAAACACCATATATTTT.

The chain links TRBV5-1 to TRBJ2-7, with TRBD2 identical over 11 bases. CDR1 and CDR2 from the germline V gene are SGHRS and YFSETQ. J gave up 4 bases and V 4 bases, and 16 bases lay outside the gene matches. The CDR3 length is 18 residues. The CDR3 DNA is TGCGCCAGCAGCGCCCAGGCCGTAGCGGGGGGGCCGGGATACGAGCAGTACTTC. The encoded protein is CASSAQAVAGGPGYEQYF.

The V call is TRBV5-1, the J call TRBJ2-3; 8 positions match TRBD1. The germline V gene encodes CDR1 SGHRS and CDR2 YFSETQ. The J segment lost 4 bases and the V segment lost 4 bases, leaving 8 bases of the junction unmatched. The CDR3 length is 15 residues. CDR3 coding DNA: TGCGCCAGCAGCACGCAGGGGGCCGGCGCAGATACGCAGTATTTT. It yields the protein CASSTQGAGADTQYF.

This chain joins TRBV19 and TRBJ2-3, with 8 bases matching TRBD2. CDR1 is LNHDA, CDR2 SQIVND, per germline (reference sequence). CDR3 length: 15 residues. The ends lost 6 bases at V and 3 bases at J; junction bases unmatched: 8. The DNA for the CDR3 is TGTGCCAGTAGCCCTTTGGCGGGGGGAACAGATACGCAGTATTTT. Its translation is CASSPLAGGTDTQYF.

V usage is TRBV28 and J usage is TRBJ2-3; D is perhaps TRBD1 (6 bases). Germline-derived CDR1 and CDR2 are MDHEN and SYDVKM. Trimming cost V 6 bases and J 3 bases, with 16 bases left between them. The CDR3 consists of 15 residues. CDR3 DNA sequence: TGTGCCAGCAGAATGGACAGCTTCGGGACAGATACGCAGTATTTT. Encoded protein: CASRMDSFGTDTQYF.

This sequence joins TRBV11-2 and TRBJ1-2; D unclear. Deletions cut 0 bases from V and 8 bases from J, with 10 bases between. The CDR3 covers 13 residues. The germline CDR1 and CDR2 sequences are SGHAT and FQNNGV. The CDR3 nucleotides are TGTGCCAGCAGCTTAGATCGGAGTTTGGGCTACACCTTC. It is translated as CASSLDRSLGYTF.

The CDR3 sequence: CATEAGTGTDTQYF. As DNA, the CDR3 is TGTGCCACCGAGGCGGGGACGGGTACAGATACGCAGTATTTT. The chain carries TRBV24-1 and TRBJ2-3; D perhaps matches TRBD2 (6 bases). Between the trimmed V and J ends, which lost 9 bases and 3 bases, there was a span of 15 bases. The CDR3 spans 14 residues. Germline assignment: CDR1 KGHDR and CDR2 SFDVKD.

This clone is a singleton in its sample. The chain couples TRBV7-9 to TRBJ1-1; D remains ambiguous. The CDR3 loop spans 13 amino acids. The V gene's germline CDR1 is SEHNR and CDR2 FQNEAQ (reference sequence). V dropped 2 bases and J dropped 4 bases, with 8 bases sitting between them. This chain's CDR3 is CASSLSKSTEAFF. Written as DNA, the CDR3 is TGTGCCAGCAGCTTATCAAAGAGCACTGAAGCTTTCTTT.

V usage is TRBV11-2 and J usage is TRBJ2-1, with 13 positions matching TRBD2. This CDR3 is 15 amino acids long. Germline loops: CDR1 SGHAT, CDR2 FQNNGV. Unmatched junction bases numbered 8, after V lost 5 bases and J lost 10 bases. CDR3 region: CASSLTSGGAREQFF. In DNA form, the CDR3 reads TGTGCCAGCAGCCTTACTAGCGGGGGGGCTAGAGAGCAGTTCTTC.

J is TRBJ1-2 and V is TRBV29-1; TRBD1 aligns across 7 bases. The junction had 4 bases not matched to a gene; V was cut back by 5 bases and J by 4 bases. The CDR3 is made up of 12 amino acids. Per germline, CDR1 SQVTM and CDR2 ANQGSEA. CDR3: CSVQGTAYGYTF. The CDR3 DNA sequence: TGCAGCGTTCAGGGGACAGCCTATGGCTACACCTTC.

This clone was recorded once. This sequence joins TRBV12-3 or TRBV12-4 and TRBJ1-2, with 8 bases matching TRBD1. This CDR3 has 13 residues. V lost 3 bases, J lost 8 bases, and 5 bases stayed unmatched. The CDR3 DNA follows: TGTGCCAGCAGTTTCGGACAGGGTTCGGGCTACACCTTC. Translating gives CASSFGQGSGYTF.

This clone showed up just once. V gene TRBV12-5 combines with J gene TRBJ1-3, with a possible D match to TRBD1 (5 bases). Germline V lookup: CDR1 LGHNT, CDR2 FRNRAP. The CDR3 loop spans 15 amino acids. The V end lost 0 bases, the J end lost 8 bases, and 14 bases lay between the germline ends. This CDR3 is CASGLVRGMQDTIYF. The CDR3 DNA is TGTGCTAGTGGTTTGGTAAGGGGTATGCAGGACACCATATATTTT.

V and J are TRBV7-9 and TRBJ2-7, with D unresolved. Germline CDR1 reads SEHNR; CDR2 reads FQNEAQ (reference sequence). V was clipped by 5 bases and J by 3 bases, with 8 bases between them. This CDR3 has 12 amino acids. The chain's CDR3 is CASSTNSYEQYF. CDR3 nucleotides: TGTGCCAGCAGCACCAACAGCTACGAGCAGTACTTC.

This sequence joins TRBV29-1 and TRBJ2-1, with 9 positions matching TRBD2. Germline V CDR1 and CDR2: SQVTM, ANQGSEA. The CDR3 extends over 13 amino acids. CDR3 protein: CSLAGAPLREQFF. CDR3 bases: TGCAGTTTAGCGGGGGCCCCCCTTAGGGAGCAGTTCTTC.

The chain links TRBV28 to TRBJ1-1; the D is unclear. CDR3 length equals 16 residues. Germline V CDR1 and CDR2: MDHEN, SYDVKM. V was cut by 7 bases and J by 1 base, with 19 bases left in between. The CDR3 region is CASINTNPEGNTEAFF. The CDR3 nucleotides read TGTGCCAGCATTAATACCAACCCTGAGGGGAACACTGAAGCTTTCTTT.

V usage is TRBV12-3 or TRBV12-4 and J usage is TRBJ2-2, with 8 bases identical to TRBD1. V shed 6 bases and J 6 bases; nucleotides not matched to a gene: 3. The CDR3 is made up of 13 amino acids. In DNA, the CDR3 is TGTGCCAGCAGCGAACAGGGGGCCGGGGAGCTGTTTTTT. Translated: CASSEQGAGELFF.

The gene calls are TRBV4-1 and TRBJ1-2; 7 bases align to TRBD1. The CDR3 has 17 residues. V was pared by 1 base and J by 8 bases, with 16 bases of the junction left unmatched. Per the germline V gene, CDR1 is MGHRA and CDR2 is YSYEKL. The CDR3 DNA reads TGCGCCAGCAGCCAAGGCCCATCCTCTAGACAGGGTAGAGGCTACACCTTC. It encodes CASSQGPSSRQGRGYTF.

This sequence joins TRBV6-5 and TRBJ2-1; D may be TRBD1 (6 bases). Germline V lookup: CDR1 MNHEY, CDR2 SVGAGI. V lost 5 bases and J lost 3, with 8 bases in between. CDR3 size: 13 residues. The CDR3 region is CASSTGIYNEQFF. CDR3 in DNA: TGTGCCAGCAGTACAGGGATCTACAATGAGCAGTTCTTC.

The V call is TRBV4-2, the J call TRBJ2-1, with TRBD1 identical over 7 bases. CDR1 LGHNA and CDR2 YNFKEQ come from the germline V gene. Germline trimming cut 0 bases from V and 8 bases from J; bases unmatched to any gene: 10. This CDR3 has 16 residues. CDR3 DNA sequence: TGTGCCAGCAGCCAAGAGGGGACAGACCCTCGGCATGAGCAGTTCTTC. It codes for CASSQEGTDPRHEQFF.

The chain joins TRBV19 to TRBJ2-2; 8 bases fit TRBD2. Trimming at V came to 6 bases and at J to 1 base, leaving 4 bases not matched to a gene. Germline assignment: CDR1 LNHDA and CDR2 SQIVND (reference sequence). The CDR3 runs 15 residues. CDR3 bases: TGTGCCAGTAGCTTAGCGGGGTGGAACACCGGGGAGCTGTTTTTT. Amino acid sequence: CASSLAGWNTGELFF.

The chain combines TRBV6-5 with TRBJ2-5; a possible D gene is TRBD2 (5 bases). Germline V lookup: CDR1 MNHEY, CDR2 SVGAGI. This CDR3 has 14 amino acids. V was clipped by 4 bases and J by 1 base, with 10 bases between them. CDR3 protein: CASSFPGFQETQYF. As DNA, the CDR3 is TGTGCCAGCAGTTTTCCGGGGTTCCAAGAGACCCAGTACTTC.

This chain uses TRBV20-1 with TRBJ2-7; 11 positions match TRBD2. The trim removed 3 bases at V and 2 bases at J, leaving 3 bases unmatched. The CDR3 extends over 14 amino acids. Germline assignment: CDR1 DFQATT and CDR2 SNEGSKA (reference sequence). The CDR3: CSASTSGGPYEQYF. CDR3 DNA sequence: TGCAGTGCTAGTACTAGCGGGGGACCCTACGAGCAGTACTTC.